This T cell receptor (beta chain) was sequenced during a study of cytomegalovirus exposure and HLA in healthy donors. Study in general: Sequencing of approximately 190 million T cells in an earlier analysis found approximately 120 million unique TCR beta sequences.

The study ran its PCR with 60 Vbeta and 13 Jbeta primers. Clones were read by immunoSEQ multiplex PCR, and TCRdb kept only the in-frame ones, dropping some. Of approximately 210,000 clones listed, about three quarters were seen once; the top ten hold 0.85% to 1.4%. CDR1 and CDR2 (germline): SGHNT, YYREEE (reference sequence). The V and J ends lost 4 bases and 6 bases, in that order; junction bases with no gene match: 7. The CDR3 consists of 14 residues. Sequencing input: PBMCs. This receptor was obtained from a woman aged 40-49 years in good health and CMV-seronegative. The chain combines TRBV5-4 with TRBJ1-2, with TRBD1 matching over 9 bases. DNA for the CDR3: TGTGCCAGCAGCAGACAGGGGGAGAAGGATGGCTACACCTTC. As protein: CASSRQGEKDGYTF.